This T cell receptor beta chain was obtained from a study of blood T cell repertoires in COVID-19. The overall study: COVID-19 samples from acute and convalescent phases originated in the United States, Italy and Spain. In each case, the material was cDNA or gDNA derived from T cells, B-cell-depleted T cells, or PBMCs.

A Seattle source enrolled patients during active infection and followed them longitudinally. This CDR3 region has 14 residues. Trimming removed 1 base at V and 4 bases at J, with 10 bases between. The germline gives CDR1 KGHSH, CDR2 LQKENI. Per the original data handling: Amplification of reference gene primers was used by the study to estimate nucleated cell counts. Only in-frame clones appear in the TCRdb table, and some are missing; sequencing was by immunoSEQ multiplex PCR. V, J and clone size are those of that table, while D and trimming were read from the DNA. The data contain 200,000 to 250,000 clones, roughly 80% of them singletons.

This receptor was obtained from a woman of 80 years or more with COVID-19, enrolled during active disease. Sequencing was done on a sample of peripheral blood. The V call is TRBV18, the J call TRBJ1-1, with TRBD1 as a possible D gene (5 bases). CDR3: CASSPQGVTTEAFF. The CDR3, as DNA: TGTGCCAGCTCACCACAAGGGGTTACCACTGAAGCTTTCTTT.